This T cell receptor (beta chain) is from a study of blood T cell repertoires in COVID-19. Here immunoSEQ multiplex PCR was the method, and the copy in TCRdb shows in-frame clones only, minus some. Here the sample spans 75,000 to 100,000 clones, approximately 82% being singletons. In its sample, this clone was seen a few times. Sequences were obtained from peripheral blood. The receptor was derived from a human donor in a cohort sampled during active COVID-19.

CDR3: CASSSPRRFAAFF. The CDR3, as DNA: TGTGCCAGCAGCTCCCCGCGGCGTTTTGCAGCTTTCTTT. The gene calls are TRBV11-2 and TRBJ1-1; D not resolved. Germline V gene lookup returns CDR1 SGHAT and CDR2 FQNNGV. V lost 4 bases, J lost 10 bases, and 16 bases lay in between. CDR3 length: 13 amino acids.